The rows below give T cell receptor beta chains drawn from one sample of a study of blood T cell repertoires in COVID-19. Repertoires were generated with immunoSEQ multiplex PCR, while TCRdb's copy carries only in-frame clones and drops some. The table has 200,000 to 300,000 clones, around 86% seen once. Sequencing used PBMCs or T cells enriched from blood (not recorded which). These receptors were collected from a woman between 40 and 55 years old with acute COVID-19. Each CDR3 is given with its conserved first and last residue. Fields, in order: CDR3 DNA, CDR3 protein, clone size, D gene, J gene, CDR3 length, V gene. The D gene is left open where the match is weak. Not all rows give a size; the values are once, few, many and, for expanded clones, a class.

CDR3 DNA: TGTGCCAGCAACGATAGGACAGGGCCGGGTGAGCAGTTCTTC; CDR3 protein: CASNDRTGPGEQFF; clone size: .; D gene: TRBD1; J gene: TRBJ2-1; CDR3 length: 14; V gene: TRBV6-5
CDR3 DNA: TGCGCCAGCAGCTTGGACAGCACCTATAATTCACCCCTCCACTTT; CDR3 protein: CASSLDSTYNSPLHF; clone size: .; D gene: .; J gene: TRBJ1-6; CDR3 length: 15; V gene: TRBV5-1
CDR3 DNA: TGTGCCATCAGTGAGCCAGGGGACCCCTATGGCTACACCTTC; CDR3 protein: CAISEPGDPYGYTF; clone size: .; D gene: .; J gene: TRBJ1-2; CDR3 length: 14; V gene: TRBV10-3
CDR3 DNA: TGTGCCACCAGGGAACAGGGGGCCGGTCAGCCCCAGCATTTT; CDR3 protein: CATREQGAGQPQHF; clone size: .; D gene: TRBD1; J gene: TRBJ1-5; CDR3 length: 14; V gene: TRBV10-3
CDR3 DNA: TGTGCCAGCAGTTACCGGACTAGCGGAGGCGGGAATGAGCAGTTCTTC; CDR3 protein: CASSYRTSGGGNEQFF; clone size: .; D gene: TRBD2; J gene: TRBJ2-1; CDR3 length: 16; V gene: TRBV6-5
CDR3 DNA: TGTGCCAGCAGACACAGGGCCTCGGACACCGGGGAGCTGTTTTTT; CDR3 protein: CASRHRASDTGELFF; clone size: .; D gene: .; J gene: TRBJ2-2; CDR3 length: 15; V gene: TRBV28
CDR3 DNA: TGTGCCAGCCGGGGACAGGGGTACTATGGCTACACCTTC; CDR3 protein: CASRGQGYYGYTF; clone size: .; D gene: TRBD1; J gene: TRBJ1-2; CDR3 length: 13; V gene: TRBV27
CDR3 DNA: TGTGCCAGCAAACGACAGGGGGCGGGCGAGCAGTACTTC; CDR3 protein: CASKRQGAGEQYF; clone size: .; D gene: TRBD1; J gene: TRBJ2-7; CDR3 length: 13; V gene: TRBV28
CDR3 DNA: TGTGCCAGTAGTACCGGACAGGGAGGTTGGAATGAGCAGTTCTTC; CDR3 protein: CASSTGQGGWNEQFF; clone size: .; D gene: TRBD1; J gene: TRBJ2-1; CDR3 length: 15; V gene: TRBV19
CDR3 DNA: TGCGCCAGCAGCGTGGGACAAATCCAAGAGACCCAGTACTTC; CDR3 protein: CASSVGQIQETQYF; clone size: .; D gene: .; J gene: TRBJ2-5; CDR3 length: 14; V gene: TRBV5-1
CDR3 DNA: TGTGCCACCAGTGACCCGACAGGGGACCAAGAGACCCAGTACTTC; CDR3 protein: CATSDPTGDQETQYF; clone size: .; D gene: TRBD1; J gene: TRBJ2-5; CDR3 length: 15; V gene: TRBV24-1
CDR3 DNA: TGTGCCAGCAGCCCAGTATTTGGGGGACAGACAGCCTACACAGATACGCAGTATTTT; CDR3 protein: CASSPVFGGQTAYTDTQYF; clone size: .; D gene: TRBD1; J gene: TRBJ2-3; CDR3 length: 19; V gene: TRBV16
CDR3 DNA: TGTGCCAGTAGCCCGACACATTCGAACACTGAAGCTTTCTTT; CDR3 protein: CASSPTHSNTEAFF; clone size: .; D gene: .; J gene: TRBJ1-1; CDR3 length: 14; V gene: TRBV19
CDR3 DNA: TGTGCCACCAGTGTTTCTCTTAGCGGGAGAGGGAGCACCGGGGAGCTGTTTTTT; CDR3 protein: CATSVSLSGRGSTGELFF; clone size: .; D gene: TRBD2; J gene: TRBJ2-2; CDR3 length: 18; V gene: TRBV24-1
CDR3 DNA: TGTGCCAGCAGCGTTGCAGGGGATAATGAAAAACTGTTTTTT; CDR3 protein: CASSVAGDNEKLFF; clone size: .; D gene: .; J gene: TRBJ1-4; CDR3 length: 14; V gene: TRBV9
CDR3 DNA: TGTGCCAGCAGTGAATCAGGGGGCGATTATGGCTACACCTTC; CDR3 protein: CASSESGGDYGYTF; clone size: .; D gene: TRBD1; J gene: TRBJ1-2; CDR3 length: 14; V gene: TRBV25-1
CDR3 DNA: TGTGCCAGCAGCCCTCGACAGAGCAAGAACACCGGGGAGCTGTTTTTT; CDR3 protein: CASSPRQSKNTGELFF; clone size: .; D gene: .; J gene: TRBJ2-2; CDR3 length: 16; V gene: TRBV7-2
CDR3 DNA: TGTGCCAGCACGGAGGGTAGCGGGAGTCCCCCAGATACGCAGTATTTT; CDR3 protein: CASTEGSGSPPDTQYF; clone size: .; D gene: TRBD2; J gene: TRBJ2-3; CDR3 length: 16; V gene: TRBV9
CDR3 DNA: TGTGCCAGCAGTTCCCCCCGGACAGGGATTGGCTACACCTTC; CDR3 protein: CASSSPRTGIGYTF; clone size: once; D gene: TRBD1; J gene: TRBJ1-2; CDR3 length: 14; V gene: TRBV28
CDR3 DNA: TGTGCCAGTAGCGGACAGTATAATTCACCCCTCCACTTT; CDR3 protein: CASSGQYNSPLHF; clone size: .; D gene: .; J gene: TRBJ1-6; CDR3 length: 13; V gene: TRBV19
CDR3 DNA: TGTGCCTGGAGTACGGGACAGGGGAACACCGGGGAGCTGTTTTTT; CDR3 protein: CAWSTGQGNTGELFF; clone size: .; D gene: TRBD1; J gene: TRBJ2-2; CDR3 length: 15; V gene: TRBV30
CDR3 DNA: TGTGCCAGCTCACCCGACAGGGGGCCAGAAGAGACCCAGTACTTC; CDR3 protein: CASSPDRGPEETQYF; clone size: .; D gene: TRBD1; J gene: TRBJ2-5; CDR3 length: 15; V gene: TRBV18
CDR3 DNA: TGTGCCAGCAGTGAACTCACGGGAGGCACAGATACGCAGTATTTT; CDR3 protein: CASSELTGGTDTQYF; clone size: .; D gene: .; J gene: TRBJ2-3; CDR3 length: 15; V gene: TRBV6-1
CDR3 DNA: TGTGCCAGCAGCCAACGAATGTGTACCGGGACTAGCGGGAGAGTGTGGAAGTATTTT; CDR3 protein: CASSQRMCTGTSGRVWKYF; clone size: .; D gene: .; J gene: TRBJ2-3; CDR3 length: 19; V gene: TRBV21-1
CDR3 DNA: TGTGCCACCAGCAGAGAAGGACAGGCCATCTACAATGAGCAGTTCTTC; CDR3 protein: CATSREGQAIYNEQFF; clone size: .; D gene: TRBD1; J gene: TRBJ2-1; CDR3 length: 16; V gene: TRBV15
CDR3 DNA: TGTGCCAGCAGGCCACCGGGACAGGGGAGGTCTTTCTTT; CDR3 protein: CASRPPGQGRSFF; clone size: .; D gene: TRBD1; J gene: TRBJ1-1; CDR3 length: 13; V gene: TRBV6-5
CDR3 DNA: TGTGCCAGCAGCCAAGATCCCGCCGGGTTCCGCCCTTCCCCAGATACGCAGTATTTT; CDR3 protein: CASSQDPAGFRPSPDTQYF; clone size: .; D gene: .; J gene: TRBJ2-3; CDR3 length: 19; V gene: TRBV4-2
CDR3 DNA: TGTGCCAGCAGTCACGGGCAGGGGGCGTACGAGCAGTACTTC; CDR3 protein: CASSHGQGAYEQYF; clone size: .; D gene: TRBD1; J gene: TRBJ2-7; CDR3 length: 14; V gene: TRBV27